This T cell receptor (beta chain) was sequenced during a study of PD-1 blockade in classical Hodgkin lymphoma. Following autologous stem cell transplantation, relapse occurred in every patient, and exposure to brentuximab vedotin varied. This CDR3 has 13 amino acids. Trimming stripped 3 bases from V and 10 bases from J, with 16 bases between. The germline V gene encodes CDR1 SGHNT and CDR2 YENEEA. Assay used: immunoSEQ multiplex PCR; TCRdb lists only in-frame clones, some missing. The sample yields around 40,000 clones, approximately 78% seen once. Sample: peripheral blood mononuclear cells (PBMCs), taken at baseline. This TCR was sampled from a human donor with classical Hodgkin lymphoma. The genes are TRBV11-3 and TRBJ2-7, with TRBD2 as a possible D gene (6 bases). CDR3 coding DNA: TGTGCCAGCAGCTTGAGTGTCGGGAGCCTTCAGTACTTC. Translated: CASSLSVGSLQYF.